This is a list of T cell receptor beta chains from one sample in a study of technical replicates of blood from a few donors. The method was immunoSEQ multiplex PCR; TCRdb's version includes in-frame clones alone and lacks a portion of them. Of some 15,000 clones detected, 83% appear once; the ten largest clones hold approximately 13%. Sequenced input: PBMCs. The origin of the receptors is a human donor in good health. The CDR3 runs from the conserved cysteine through the conserved F or W. A D gene is named only where the DNA matches it firmly. The size field is filled for only some rows; it gives once, few, many or a size class.

v_call: TRBV5-1
j_call: TRBJ2-3
d_call: -
clone_size: -
cdr3_nt: TGCGCCAGCAGCTTGGTGACTGTCGTATCGTCCTCGCACACAGATACGCAGTATTTT
cdr3_aa: CASSLVTVVSSSHTDTQYF

v_call: TRBV30
j_call: TRBJ1-2
d_call: TRBD1
clone_size: few
cdr3_nt: TGTGCCTGGAGTGACTGGACAGGGTATAGCTATGGCTACACCTTC
cdr3_aa: CAWSDWTGYSYGYTF

v_call: TRBV19
j_call: TRBJ1-5
d_call: TRBD1
clone_size: few
cdr3_nt: TGTGCCAGTAGTATAAGAGGACAGGGCTCACAGCATTTT
cdr3_aa: CASSIRGQGSQHF

v_call: TRBV5-1
j_call: TRBJ2-1
d_call: TRBD2
clone_size: -
cdr3_nt: TGCGCCAGCTTACATGGGGCGGGAGGGCCGAGATTCAATGAGCAGTTCTTC
cdr3_aa: CASLHGAGGPRFNEQFF

v_call: TRBV19
j_call: TRBJ1-2
d_call: -
clone_size: -
cdr3_nt: TGTGCCAGTAGTACCGACAGGAACTCTAACTATGGCTACACCTTC
cdr3_aa: CASSTDRNSNYGYTF

v_call: TRBV4-1
j_call: TRBJ1-1
d_call: TRBD1
clone_size: -
cdr3_nt: TGCGCCAGCAGCCAAGAGCAGGGGGCTCGGACTGAAGCTTTCTTT
cdr3_aa: CASSQEQGARTEAFF

v_call: TRBV10-3
j_call: TRBJ2-2
d_call: -
clone_size: -
cdr3_nt: TGTGCCATCAGTCCACGAGAAACTACCAAGGTGTCCACCGGGGAGCTGTTTTTT
cdr3_aa: CAISPRETTKVSTGELFF

v_call: TRBV18
j_call: TRBJ2-5
d_call: -
clone_size: -
cdr3_nt: TGTGCCAGCTCACCATTACAGACTAACCCGGGAGAGACCCAGTACTTC
cdr3_aa: CASSPLQTNPGETQYF

v_call: TRBV5-1
j_call: TRBJ2-1
d_call: TRBD1
clone_size: -
cdr3_nt: TGCGCCAGCAGCTTGGGACAGGGGAATCACAATGAGCAGTTCTTC
cdr3_aa: CASSLGQGNHNEQFF

v_call: TRBV7-9
j_call: TRBJ1-5
d_call: -
clone_size: -
cdr3_nt: TGTGCCAGCAGCTTAGTTGGGGGGGATAGCAATCAGCCCCAGCATTTT
cdr3_aa: CASSLVGGDSNQPQHF

v_call: TRBV7-6
j_call: TRBJ1-1
d_call: -
clone_size: -
cdr3_nt: TGTGCCAGCAGCTCGGGGGGACCTGAAGCTTTCTTT
cdr3_aa: CASSSGGPEAFF

v_call: TRBV9
j_call: TRBJ1-1
d_call: -
clone_size: -
cdr3_nt: TGTGCCAGCAGCGTAGGTACAGGGCCTGGAGAAGCTTTCTTT
cdr3_aa: CASSVGTGPGEAFF

v_call: TRBV30
j_call: TRBJ2-7
d_call: TRBD2
clone_size: -
cdr3_nt: TGTGCCTGGAGTGTCGGACTAGCGGGCCACTACGAGCAGTACTTC
cdr3_aa: CAWSVGLAGHYEQYF

v_call: TRBV7-2
j_call: TRBJ2-5
d_call: TRBD2
clone_size: -
cdr3_nt: TGTGCCAGCAGCTTAGCGACAGCGGGAGGGTCATCGGCCCAGTACTTC
cdr3_aa: CASSLATAGGSSAQYF

v_call: TRBV6-5
j_call: TRBJ2-1
d_call: -
clone_size: -
cdr3_nt: TGTGCCAGCAGGAGTCCCGCCTCCTACAATGAGCAGTTCTTC
cdr3_aa: CASRSPASYNEQFF

v_call: TRBV5-1
j_call: TRBJ2-3
d_call: TRBD1
clone_size: -
cdr3_nt: TGCGCCAGCAGCACTGGACAGGGTCTGGCAGATACGCAGTATTTT
cdr3_aa: CASSTGQGLADTQYF

v_call: TRBV20-1
j_call: TRBJ2-2
d_call: -
clone_size: -
cdr3_nt: TGCAGTGCCGGGAACACCGGGGAGCTGTTTTTT
cdr3_aa: CSAGNTGELFF

v_call: TRBV18
j_call: TRBJ2-1
d_call: TRBD1
clone_size: -
cdr3_nt: TGTGCCAGCTCACCCGACAGGGTCATTTCCGATGAGCAGTTCTTC
cdr3_aa: CASSPDRVISDEQFF

v_call: TRBV30
j_call: TRBJ1-5
d_call: TRBD1
clone_size: few
cdr3_nt: TGTGCCTGGAGCGCAGGGGGTTATCAGCCCCAGCATTTT
cdr3_aa: CAWSAGGYQPQHF

v_call: TRBV25-1
j_call: TRBJ1-1
d_call: TRBD1
clone_size: -
cdr3_nt: TGTGCCAGCAGTGTGACAGGGTATGGCACTGAAGCTTTCTTT
cdr3_aa: CASSVTGYGTEAFF

v_call: TRBV5-6
j_call: TRBJ2-7
d_call: -
clone_size: once
cdr3_nt: TGTGCCAGCAGCCCGAGGGGGGGGCGAAGGGACGAGCAGTACTTC
cdr3_aa: CASSPRGGRRDEQYF

v_call: TRBV11-2
j_call: TRBJ2-7
d_call: -
clone_size: once
cdr3_nt: TGTGCCAGCAGAGGACTAATGGAGAGGCCCTACGAGCAGTACTTC
cdr3_aa: CASRGLMERPYEQYF

v_call: TRBV6-5
j_call: TRBJ2-3
d_call: TRBD1
clone_size: -
cdr3_nt: TGTGCCAGCAAGACGGGACAGCTGTCCACAGATACGCAGTATTTT
cdr3_aa: CASKTGQLSTDTQYF

v_call: TRBV5-8
j_call: TRBJ1-5
d_call: -
clone_size: -
cdr3_nt: TGTGCCAGCAACAGGGAGAGCAATCAGCCCCAGCATTTT
cdr3_aa: CASNRESNQPQHF

v_call: TRBV7-8
j_call: TRBJ2-7
d_call: TRBD1
clone_size: -
cdr3_nt: TGTGCCAGCAGCGCCCGACAGGGAACCTACGAGCAGTACTTC
cdr3_aa: CASSARQGTYEQYF

v_call: TRBV10-2
j_call: TRBJ2-3
d_call: TRBD2
clone_size: -
cdr3_nt: TGCGCCAGCACCAGAGCAGGGTGGGGGGGAGATACGCAGTATTTT
cdr3_aa: CASTRAGWGGDTQYF

v_call: TRBV19
j_call: TRBJ2-7
d_call: -
clone_size: -
cdr3_nt: TGTGCCAGTAGTATACAACGGGGGATCTACGAGCAGTACTTC
cdr3_aa: CASSIQRGIYEQYF

v_call: TRBV7-9
j_call: TRBJ2-1
d_call: TRBD2
clone_size: -
cdr3_nt: TGTGCCAGCAGCGCCCGAGGGAGGGCCGGAGTAAATGAGCAGTTCTTC
cdr3_aa: CASSARGRAGVNEQFF

v_call: TRBV18
j_call: TRBJ2-1
d_call: TRBD2
clone_size: -
cdr3_nt: TGTGCCAGCTCACCCGGGACTAGCGGGAGTAATGAGCAGTTCTTC
cdr3_aa: CASSPGTSGSNEQFF

v_call: TRBV28
j_call: TRBJ2-7
d_call: -
clone_size: -
cdr3_nt: TGTGCCAGCAGTTTATGGGGCGGGGAGAGCTACGAGCAGTACTTC
cdr3_aa: CASSLWGGESYEQYF

v_call: TRBV9
j_call: TRBJ2-2
d_call: TRBD2
clone_size: -
cdr3_nt: TGTGCCAGCAGCTCGGGACTAGTCTCAGCCGGGGAGCTGTTTTTT
cdr3_aa: CASSSGLVSAGELFF

v_call: TRBV10-2
j_call: TRBJ2-3
d_call: -
clone_size: -
cdr3_nt: TGCGCCAGCCCAATACCCTCGGGGGATACGCAGTATTTT
cdr3_aa: CASPIPSGDTQYF

v_call: TRBV11-2
j_call: TRBJ1-3
d_call: TRBD1
clone_size: -
cdr3_nt: TGTGCCAGCAGCTTAGGGCCGGGACAGGGGACCTTCTCTGGAAACACCATATATTTT
cdr3_aa: CASSLGPGQGTFSGNTIYF

v_call: TRBV6-5
j_call: TRBJ2-2
d_call: -
clone_size: -
cdr3_nt: TGTGCCAGCAGTCGACAGCCAGGGGCCGGGGAGCTGTTTTTT
cdr3_aa: CASSRQPGAGELFF

v_call: TRBV5-1
j_call: TRBJ2-3
d_call: -
clone_size: -
cdr3_nt: TGCGCCAGCAGCTTGGATCGTCCAGATACGCAGTATTTT
cdr3_aa: CASSLDRPDTQYF

v_call: TRBV5-5
j_call: TRBJ2-7
d_call: -
clone_size: -
cdr3_nt: TGTGCCAGCAGCTTGGCGGAGGGCTACGAGCAGTACTTC
cdr3_aa: CASSLAEGYEQYF

v_call: TRBV6-1
j_call: TRBJ2-7
d_call: TRBD1
clone_size: -
cdr3_nt: TGTGCCAGCAGTGCCTGGGACAGGGGGAAGTCCTACGAGCAGTACTTC
cdr3_aa: CASSAWDRGKSYEQYF

v_call: TRBV7-2
j_call: TRBJ2-1
d_call: TRBD2
clone_size: -
cdr3_nt: TGTGCCAGCAGCTTAAGCGGGGCTGGGTCCTACAATGAGCAGTTCTTC
cdr3_aa: CASSLSGAGSYNEQFF

v_call: TRBV4-1
j_call: TRBJ2-3
d_call: TRBD2
clone_size: -
cdr3_nt: TGCGCCAGCAGCCAAGATCTGACTAGCGGGAGTGGACGGGGAGATACGCAGTATTTT
cdr3_aa: CASSQDLTSGSGRGDTQYF

v_call: TRBV5-6
j_call: TRBJ1-2
d_call: TRBD1
clone_size: -
cdr3_nt: TGTGCCAGCACCCTGAGGGGGCTATCGGACTATGGCTACACCTTC
cdr3_aa: CASTLRGLSDYGYTF

v_call: TRBV6-6
j_call: TRBJ2-2
d_call: -
clone_size: once
cdr3_nt: TGTGTCGTCAGGCCGAGGAACACCGGGGAGCTGTTTTTT
cdr3_aa: CVVRPRNTGELFF

v_call: TRBV18
j_call: TRBJ1-1
d_call: TRBD1
clone_size: -
cdr3_nt: TGTGCCAGCTCACTAACCGGAACAGGGGGCTTCACTGAAGCTTTCTTT
cdr3_aa: CASSLTGTGGFTEAFF

v_call: TRBV30
j_call: TRBJ2-3
d_call: -
clone_size: -
cdr3_nt: TGTGCCTGGAAATCAGAGGGAGTATCGGATACGCAGTATTTT
cdr3_aa: CAWKSEGVSDTQYF

v_call: TRBV5-6
j_call: TRBJ1-2
d_call: TRBD1
clone_size: -
cdr3_nt: TGTGCCAGCAGGGGGACAGGGGGGATCGGGGGCTACACCTTC
cdr3_aa: CASRGTGGIGGYTF

v_call: TRBV27
j_call: TRBJ2-7
d_call: -
clone_size: -
cdr3_nt: TGTGCCAGCACCTCCCGGGAGTCCTACGAGCAGTACTTC
cdr3_aa: CASTSRESYEQYF

v_call: TRBV9
j_call: TRBJ2-3
d_call: TRBD1
clone_size: -
cdr3_nt: TGTGCCAGCAGCGTAGAAGGACAGGGGGCTGATACGCAGTATTTT
cdr3_aa: CASSVEGQGADTQYF

v_call: TRBV4-2
j_call: TRBJ2-3
d_call: TRBD2
clone_size: once
cdr3_nt: TGTGCCAGCAGCCAAGGGGCGGGAGGGAGCACAGATACGCAGTATTTT
cdr3_aa: CASSQGAGGSTDTQYF

v_call: TRBV5-5
j_call: TRBJ2-1
d_call: TRBD2
clone_size: once
cdr3_nt: TGTGCCCCCCCGGCAGGGCCTAGCGGGAGCGCCTACAATGAGCAGTTCTTC
cdr3_aa: CAPPAGPSGSAYNEQFF

v_call: TRBV5-1
j_call: TRBJ1-1
d_call: -
clone_size: -
cdr3_nt: TGCGCCAGCAGCTTGGGGGGCGCCACTGAAGCTTTCTTT
cdr3_aa: CASSLGGATEAFF

v_call: TRBV7-9
j_call: TRBJ1-1
d_call: -
clone_size: -
cdr3_nt: TGTGCCAGCAGCTTAGCGGTGGCGAACACTGAAGCTTTCTTT
cdr3_aa: CASSLAVANTEAFF

v_call: TRBV5-1
j_call: TRBJ1-3
d_call: -
clone_size: -
cdr3_nt: TGCGCCAGCAGCTTGGGTTACAGGGCTAGTGGAAACACCATATATTTT
cdr3_aa: CASSLGYRASGNTIYF

v_call: TRBV11-2
j_call: TRBJ2-7
d_call: TRBD2
clone_size: -
cdr3_nt: TGTGCCAGCAGTGTAGCGGGGGGCCCCTGGGAGCAGTACTTC
cdr3_aa: CASSVAGGPWEQYF

v_call: TRBV28
j_call: TRBJ2-2
d_call: TRBD2
clone_size: -
cdr3_nt: TGTGCCAGCAGTTTATACCCGGGGGGTAGGACCGGGGAGCTGTTTTTT
cdr3_aa: CASSLYPGGRTGELFF

v_call: TRBV12-5
j_call: TRBJ2-6
d_call: -
clone_size: -
cdr3_nt: TGTGCTAGTGGTTGGGGAGGGACAGGGGCCAACGTCCTGACTTTC
cdr3_aa: CASGWGGTGANVLTF

v_call: TRBV11-1
j_call: TRBJ2-5
d_call: -
clone_size: once
cdr3_nt: TGTGCCAGCAGCTTATCCGGGACACGGTGGACCCAGTACTTC
cdr3_aa: CASSLSGTRWTQYF